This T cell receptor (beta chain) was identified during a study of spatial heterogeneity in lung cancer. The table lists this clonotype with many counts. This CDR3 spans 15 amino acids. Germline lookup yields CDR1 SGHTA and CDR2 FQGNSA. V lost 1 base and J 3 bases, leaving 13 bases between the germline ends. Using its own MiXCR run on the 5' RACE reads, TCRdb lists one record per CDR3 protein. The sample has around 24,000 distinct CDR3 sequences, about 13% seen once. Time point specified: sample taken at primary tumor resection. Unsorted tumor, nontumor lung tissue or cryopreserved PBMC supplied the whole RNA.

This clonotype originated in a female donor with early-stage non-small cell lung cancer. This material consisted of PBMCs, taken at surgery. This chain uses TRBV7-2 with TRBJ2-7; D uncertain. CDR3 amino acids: CASSLVYPENYEQYF. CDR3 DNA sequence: TGTGCCAGCAGCTTAGTGTACCCGGAGAACTACGAGCAGTACTTC.